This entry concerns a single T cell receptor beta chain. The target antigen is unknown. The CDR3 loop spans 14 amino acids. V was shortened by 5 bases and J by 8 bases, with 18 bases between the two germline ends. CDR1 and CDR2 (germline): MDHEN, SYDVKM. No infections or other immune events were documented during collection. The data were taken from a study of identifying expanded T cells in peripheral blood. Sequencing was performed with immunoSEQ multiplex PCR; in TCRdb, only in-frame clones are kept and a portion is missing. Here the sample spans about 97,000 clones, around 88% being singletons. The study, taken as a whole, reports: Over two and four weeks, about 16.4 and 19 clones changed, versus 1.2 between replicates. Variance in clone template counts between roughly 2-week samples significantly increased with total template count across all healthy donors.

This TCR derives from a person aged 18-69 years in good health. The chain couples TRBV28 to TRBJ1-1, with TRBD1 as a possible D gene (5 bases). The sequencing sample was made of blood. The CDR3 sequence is CASSRTLGWGEAFF. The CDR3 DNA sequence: TGTGCCAGCAGTCGGACCTTAGGGTGGGGGGAAGCTTTCTTT. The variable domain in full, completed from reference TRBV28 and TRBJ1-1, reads DVKVTQSSRYLVKRTGEKVFLECVQDMDHENMFWYRQDPGLGLRLIYFSYDVKMKEKGDIPEGYSVSREKKERFSLILESASTNQTSMYLCASSRTLGWGEAFFGQGTRLTVV.